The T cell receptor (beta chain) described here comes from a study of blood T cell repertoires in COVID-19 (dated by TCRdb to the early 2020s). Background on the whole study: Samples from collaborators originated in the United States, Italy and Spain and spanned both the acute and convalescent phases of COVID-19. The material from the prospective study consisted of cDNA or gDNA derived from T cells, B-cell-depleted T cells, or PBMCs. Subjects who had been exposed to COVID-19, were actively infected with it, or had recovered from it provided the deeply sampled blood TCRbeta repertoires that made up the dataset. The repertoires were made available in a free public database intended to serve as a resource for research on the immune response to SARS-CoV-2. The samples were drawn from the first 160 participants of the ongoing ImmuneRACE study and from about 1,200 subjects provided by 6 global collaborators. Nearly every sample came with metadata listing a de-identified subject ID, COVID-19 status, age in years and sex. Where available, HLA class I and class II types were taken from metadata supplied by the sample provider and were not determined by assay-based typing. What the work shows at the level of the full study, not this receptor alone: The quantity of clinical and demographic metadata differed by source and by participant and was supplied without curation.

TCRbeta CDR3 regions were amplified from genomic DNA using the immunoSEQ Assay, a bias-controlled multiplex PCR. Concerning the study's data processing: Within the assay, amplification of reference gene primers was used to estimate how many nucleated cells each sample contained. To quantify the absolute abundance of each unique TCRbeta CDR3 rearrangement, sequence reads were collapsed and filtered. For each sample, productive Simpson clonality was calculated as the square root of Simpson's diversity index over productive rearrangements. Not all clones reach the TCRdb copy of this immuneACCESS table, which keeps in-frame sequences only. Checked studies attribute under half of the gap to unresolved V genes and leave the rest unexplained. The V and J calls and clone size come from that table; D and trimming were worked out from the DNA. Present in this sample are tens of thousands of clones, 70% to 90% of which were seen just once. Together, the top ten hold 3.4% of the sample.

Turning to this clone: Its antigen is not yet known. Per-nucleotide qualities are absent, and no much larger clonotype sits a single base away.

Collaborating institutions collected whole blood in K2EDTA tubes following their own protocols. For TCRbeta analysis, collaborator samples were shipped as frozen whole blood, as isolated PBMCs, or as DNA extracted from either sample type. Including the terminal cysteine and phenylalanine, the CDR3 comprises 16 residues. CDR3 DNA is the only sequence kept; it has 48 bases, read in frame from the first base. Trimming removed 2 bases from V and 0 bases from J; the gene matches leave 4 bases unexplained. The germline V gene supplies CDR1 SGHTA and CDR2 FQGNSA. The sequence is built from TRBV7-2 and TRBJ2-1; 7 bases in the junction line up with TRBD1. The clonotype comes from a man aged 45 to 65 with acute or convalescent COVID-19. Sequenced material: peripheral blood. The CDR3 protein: CASSLSEGASYNEQFF. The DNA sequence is TGTGCCAGCAGCTTAAGCGAGGGGGCCTCCTACAATGAGCAGTTCTTC.